This section outlines one T cell receptor (beta chain) sequence together with its context. The sort gate was single viable CD3+CD4+CD8-CD45RO+ cells for memory CD4+ T cells. From germline, CDR1 is SGHRS and CDR2 YFSETQ. V lost 0 bases to trimming and J lost 5 bases, with 11 bases between them. This CDR3 spans 14 amino acids. The data stem from a study of memory CD4+ T cells and cytomegalovirus serostatus. Measured with immunoSEQ multiplex PCR; TCRdb has only the in-frame clones, and not every one. The data contain more than 45,000 clones, approximately 74% of them singletons. The V call is TRBV5-1, the J call TRBJ1-2; D remains unclear. The sequenced sample was memory CD4+ T cells from blood. The origin of this receptor is an adult in good health and CMV-seropositive. Here the CDR3 DNA reads TGCGCCAGCAGCTTGGAATGGTCGGGATATGGCTACACCTTC. Protein product: CASSLEWSGYGYTF.